The sequence of this TCR beta chain was determined in a study of Ad26.COV2.S vaccination and SARS-CoV-2 variants. Study details: Participant was drawn from the COV1001 Ad26.COV2.S trial arm.

The repertoire was sequenced with immunoSEQ multiplex PCR; TCRdb's copy has only in-frame clones and lacks some. The data contain roughly 350,000 clones, 85% to 90% of them singletons. Germline CDR1 is SGDLS and CDR2 is YYNGEE. This CDR3 has 13 residues. Trimming removed 4 bases at V and 9 bases at J, with 14 bases between. The treatment is: some 20 received Ad26.COV2.S at low or high dose, single or two shots; 5 received placebo; per-sample allocation not given. Vaccine and placebo recipients were sampled on day 63 after the first injection. The material sequenced was peripheral blood, taken in a trial of Ad26.COV2.S vaccine versus placebo. The receptor was isolated from a person between 18 and 60 years old who received the Ad26.COV2.S COVID-19 vaccine or a placebo. The chain joins TRBV9 to TRBJ2-1; D might be TRBD1 (5 bases). The CDR3 sequence is CASSPNPDSEQFF. The CDR3 coding sequence is TGTGCCAGCAGCCCGAACCCTGACAGTGAGCAGTTCTTC.